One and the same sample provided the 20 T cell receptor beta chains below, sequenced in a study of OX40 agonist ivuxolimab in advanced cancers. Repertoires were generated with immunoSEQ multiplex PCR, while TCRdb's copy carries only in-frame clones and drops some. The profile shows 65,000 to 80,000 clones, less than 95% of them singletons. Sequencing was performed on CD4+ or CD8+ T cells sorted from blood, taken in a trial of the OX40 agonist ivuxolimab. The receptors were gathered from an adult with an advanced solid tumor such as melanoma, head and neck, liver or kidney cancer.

The CDR3 sequence is CATSRAAGPYEQYF. In DNA form, the CDR3 reads TGTGCCACCAGCAGAGCCGCAGGGCCCTACGAGCAGTACTTC. The chain links TRBV15 to TRBJ2-7; D possibly corresponds to TRBD1 (5 bases). V shed 1 base and J shed 2 bases, with 9 bases lying between them. The CDR3 length is 14 residues. Germline-derived CDR1 and CDR2 are LNHNV and YYDKDF (reference sequence). The variable domain in full, with the rest retrieved from reference TRBV15 and TRBJ2-7, is DAMVIQNPRYQVTQFGKPVTLSCSQTLNHNVMYWYQQKSSQAPKLLFHYYDKDFNNEADTPDNFQSRRPNTSFCFLDIRSPGLGDTAMYLCATSRAAGPYEQYFGPGTRLTVT.

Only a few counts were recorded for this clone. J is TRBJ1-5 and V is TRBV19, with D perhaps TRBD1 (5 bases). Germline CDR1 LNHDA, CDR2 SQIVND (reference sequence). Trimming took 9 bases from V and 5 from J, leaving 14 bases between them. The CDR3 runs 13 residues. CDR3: CASQPVGDQPQHF. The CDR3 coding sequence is TGTGCCAGCCAACCGGTGGGGGATCAGCCCCAGCATTTT.

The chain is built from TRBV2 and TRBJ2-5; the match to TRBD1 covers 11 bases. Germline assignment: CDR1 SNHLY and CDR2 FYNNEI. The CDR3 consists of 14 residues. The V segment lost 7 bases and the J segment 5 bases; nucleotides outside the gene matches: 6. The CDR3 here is CASTGQGVGETQYF. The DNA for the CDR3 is TGTGCCAGCACGGGACAGGGGGTCGGGGAGACCCAGTACTTC.

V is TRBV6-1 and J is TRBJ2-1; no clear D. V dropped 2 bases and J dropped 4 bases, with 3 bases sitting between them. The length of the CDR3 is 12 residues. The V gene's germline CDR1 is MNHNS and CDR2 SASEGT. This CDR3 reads CASSELYNEQFF. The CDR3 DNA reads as TGTGCCAGCAGTGAATTGTACAATGAGCAGTTCTTC.

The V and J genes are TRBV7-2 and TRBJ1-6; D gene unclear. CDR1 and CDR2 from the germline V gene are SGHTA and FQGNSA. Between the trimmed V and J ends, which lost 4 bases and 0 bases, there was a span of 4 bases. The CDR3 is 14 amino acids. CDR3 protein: CASSSSSYNSPLHF. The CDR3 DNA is TGTGCCAGCAGCTCGTCCTCCTATAATTCACCCCTCCACTTT. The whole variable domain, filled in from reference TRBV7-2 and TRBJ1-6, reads GAGVSQSPSNKVTEKGKDVELRCDPISGHTALYWYRQSLGQGLEFLIYFQGNSAPDKSGLPSDRFSAERTGGSVSTLTIQRTQQEDSAVYLCASSSSSYNSPLHFGNGTRLTVT.

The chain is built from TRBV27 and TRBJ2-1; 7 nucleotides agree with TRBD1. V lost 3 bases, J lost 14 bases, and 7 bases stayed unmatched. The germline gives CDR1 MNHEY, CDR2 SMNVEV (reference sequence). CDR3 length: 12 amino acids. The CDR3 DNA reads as TGTGCCAGCAGTTTCCCGGGACAGAGAAAGTTCTTC. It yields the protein CASSFPGQRKFF.

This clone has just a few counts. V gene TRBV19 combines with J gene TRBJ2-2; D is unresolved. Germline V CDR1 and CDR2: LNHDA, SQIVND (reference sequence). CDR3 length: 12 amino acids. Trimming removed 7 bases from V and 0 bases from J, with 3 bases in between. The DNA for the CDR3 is TGTGCCAGTACGGCGAACACCGGGGAGCTGTTTTTT. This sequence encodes CASTANTGELFF.

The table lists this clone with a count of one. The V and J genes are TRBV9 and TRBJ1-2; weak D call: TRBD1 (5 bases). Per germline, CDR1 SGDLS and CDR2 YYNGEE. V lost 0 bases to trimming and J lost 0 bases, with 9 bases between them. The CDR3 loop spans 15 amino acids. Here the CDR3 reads CASSVDRGTNYGYTF. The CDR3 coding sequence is TGTGCCAGCAGCGTAGATCGGGGGACTAACTATGGCTACACCTTC.

Here the CDR3 reads CASSVSRVQVNTGELFF. CDR3 nucleotide sequence: TGTGCCAGCAGCGTATCGAGGGTGCAGGTGAACACCGGGGAGCTGTTTTTT. The gene calls are TRBV9 and TRBJ2-2, with a possible D match to TRBD2 (5 bases). The CDR3 loop spans 17 amino acids. Trimming removed 1 base at V and 1 base at J, with 14 bases between. Per the germline V gene, CDR1 is SGDLS and CDR2 is YYNGEE.

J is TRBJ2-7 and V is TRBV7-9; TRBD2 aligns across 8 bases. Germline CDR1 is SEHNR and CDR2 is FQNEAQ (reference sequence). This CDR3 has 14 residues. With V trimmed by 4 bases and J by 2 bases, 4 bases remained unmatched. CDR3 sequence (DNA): TGTGCCAGCAGCTCCGGGGGGGAAGCCTACGAGCAGTACTTC. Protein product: CASSSGGEAYEQYF. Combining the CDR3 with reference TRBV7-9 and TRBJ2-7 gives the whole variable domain DTGVSQNPRHKITKRGQNVTFRCDPISEHNRLYWYRQTLGQGPEFLTYFQNEAQLEKSRLLSDRFSAERPKGSFSTLEIQRTEQGDSAMYLCASSSGGEAYEQYFGPGTRLTVT.

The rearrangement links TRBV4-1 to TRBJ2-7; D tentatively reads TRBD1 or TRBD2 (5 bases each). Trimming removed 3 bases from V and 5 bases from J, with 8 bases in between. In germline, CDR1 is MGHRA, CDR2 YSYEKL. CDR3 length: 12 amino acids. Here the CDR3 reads CASSQWGNEQYF. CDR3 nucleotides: TGCGCCAGCAGCCAGTGGGGGAACGAGCAGTACTTC.

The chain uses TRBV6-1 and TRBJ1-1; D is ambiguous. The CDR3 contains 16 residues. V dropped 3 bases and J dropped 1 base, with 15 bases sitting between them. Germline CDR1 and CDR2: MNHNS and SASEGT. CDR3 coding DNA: TGTGCCAGCAGTGATGTCAGACTACAAGAGAACACTGAAGCTTTCTTT. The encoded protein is CASSDVRLQENTEAFF.

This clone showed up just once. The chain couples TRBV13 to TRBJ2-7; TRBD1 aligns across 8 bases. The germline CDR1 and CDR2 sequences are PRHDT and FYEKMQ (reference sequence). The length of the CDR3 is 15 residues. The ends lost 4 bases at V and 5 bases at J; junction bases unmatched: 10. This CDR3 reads CASSSGQGVSHEQYF. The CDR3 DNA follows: TGTGCCAGCAGCTCCGGACAGGGAGTTTCCCACGAGCAGTACTTC.

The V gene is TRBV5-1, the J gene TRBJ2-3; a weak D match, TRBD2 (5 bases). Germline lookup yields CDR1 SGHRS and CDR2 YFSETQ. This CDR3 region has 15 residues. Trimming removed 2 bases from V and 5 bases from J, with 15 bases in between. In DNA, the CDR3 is TGCGCCAGCAGCTTCGAGGGCCTAGGCATAGATACGCAGTATTTT. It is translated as CASSFEGLGIDTQYF.

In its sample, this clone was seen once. The CDR3: CASSYLGTRETQYF. Written as DNA, the CDR3 is TGTGCCAGCAGCTATCTAGGGACAAGAGAGACCCAGTACTTC. V is TRBV7-6 and J is TRBJ2-5; possibly TRBD1 for D (6 bases). Germline assignment: CDR1 SGHVS and CDR2 FNYEAQ. The CDR3 spans 14 residues. With 4 bases removed from V and 4 bases from J, the gap between germline ends came to 13 bases. The full variable domain, with the rest looked up from reference TRBV7-6 and TRBJ2-5, is GAGVSQSPRYKVTKRGQDVALRCDPISGHVSLYWYRQALGQGPEFLTYFNYEAQQDKSGLPNDRFSAERPEGSISTLTIQRTEQRDSAMYRCASSYLGTRETQYFGPGTRLLVL.

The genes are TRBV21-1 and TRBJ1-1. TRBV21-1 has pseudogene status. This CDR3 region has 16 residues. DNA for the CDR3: TGTGCCAGCAGCAAAGACCGTCCAGGAGGGAACACTGAAGCTTTCTTT. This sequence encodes CASSKDRPGGNTEAFF.

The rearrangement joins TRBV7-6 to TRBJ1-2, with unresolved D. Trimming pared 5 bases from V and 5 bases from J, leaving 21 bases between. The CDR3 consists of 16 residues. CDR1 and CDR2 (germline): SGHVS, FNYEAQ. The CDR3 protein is CASSETSESRKYGYTF. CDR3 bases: TGTGCCAGCAGCGAGACCTCTGAATCTCGAAAGTATGGCTACACCTTC.

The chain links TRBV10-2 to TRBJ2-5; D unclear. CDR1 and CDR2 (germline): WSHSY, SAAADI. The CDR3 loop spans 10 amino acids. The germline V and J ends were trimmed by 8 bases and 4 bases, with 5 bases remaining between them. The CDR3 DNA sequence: TGCGCCAGCTTGGGAGAGACCCAGTACTTC. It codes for CASLGETQYF.

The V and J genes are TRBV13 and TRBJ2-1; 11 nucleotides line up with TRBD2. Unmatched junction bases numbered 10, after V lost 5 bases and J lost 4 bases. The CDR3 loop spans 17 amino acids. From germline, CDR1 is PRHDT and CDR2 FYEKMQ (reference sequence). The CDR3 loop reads CASSPKTSGEGYNEQFF. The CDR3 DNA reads TGTGCCAGCAGCCCGAAGACTAGCGGGGAGGGTTACAATGAGCAGTTCTTC.

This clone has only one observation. CDR3 amino acids: CASSLDPVAMNTEAFF. The DNA for the CDR3 is TGCGCCAGCAGCTTGGATCCGGTGGCTATGAACACTGAAGCTTTCTTT. The rearrangement joins TRBV5-1 to TRBJ1-1; D remains ambiguous. V was pared by 0 bases and J by 0 bases, with 12 bases between. The CDR3 is made up of 16 amino acids. CDR1 and CDR2 (germline): SGHRS, YFSETQ.